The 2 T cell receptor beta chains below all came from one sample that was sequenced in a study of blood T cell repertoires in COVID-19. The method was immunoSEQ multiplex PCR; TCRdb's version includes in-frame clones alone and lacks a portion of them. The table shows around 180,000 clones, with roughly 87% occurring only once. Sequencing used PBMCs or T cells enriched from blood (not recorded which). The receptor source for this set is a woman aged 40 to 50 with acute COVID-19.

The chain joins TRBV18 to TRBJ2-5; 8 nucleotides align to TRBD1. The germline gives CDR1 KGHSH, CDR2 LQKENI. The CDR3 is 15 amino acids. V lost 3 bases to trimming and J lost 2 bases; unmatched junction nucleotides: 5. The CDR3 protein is CASSPVRTGQETQYF. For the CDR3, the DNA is TGTGCCAGCTCACCCGTTCGGACAGGGCAAGAGACCCAGTACTTC.

In DNA form, the CDR3 reads TGCAGTGCTAGTTTGGATAGCGGGGGGGCGGAGACCCAGTACTTC. Translated, it gives CSASLDSGGAETQYF. The J gene is TRBJ2-5, the V gene TRBV20-1; 11 bases line up with TRBD2. The junction had 8 bases not matched to a gene; V was cut back by 3 bases and J by 5 bases. Germline V gene lookup returns CDR1 DFQATT and CDR2 SNEGSKA (reference sequence). This CDR3 has 15 amino acids.